The 22 T cell receptor beta chains presented below share a single source sample, sequenced in a study of T cells after yellow fever vaccination. Each CDR3 protein gets one entry after TCRdb re-called the 5' RACE reads with MiXCR. The data contain a few hundred thousand distinct CDR3 sequences, about 5.2% of them singletons. This specimen was CD4+ T cells sorted from PBMCs, taken on the day of the yellow fever booster vaccination. The source is a young man who received the YFV17D yellow fever vaccine.

The chain is built from TRBV12-3 or TRBV12-4 and TRBJ1-1; D ambiguous. V lost 3 bases, J lost 3 bases, and 17 bases lay in between. The CDR3 runs 16 residues. The chain's CDR3 is CASSLLSREEDTEAFF. In nucleotides, the CDR3 is TGTGCCAGCAGTTTGTTATCGCGGGAGGAGGACACTGAAGCTTTCTTT.

In its sample, this clonotype was seen many times. V and J are TRBV28 and TRBJ2-2; 7 nucleotides agree with TRBD1. J lost 5 bases, V lost 3 bases, and 3 bases had no gene match. Germline V gives CDR1 MDHEN, CDR2 SYDVKM. The CDR3 is made up of 14 amino acids. CDR3 region: CASSLGTATGELFF. The CDR3 nucleotides read TGTGCCAGCAGTTTGGGGACAGCGACCGGGGAGCTGTTTTTT.

The chain couples TRBV4-2 to TRBJ1-4; possible D gene TRBD1, 5 bases. The CDR3 extends over 15 amino acids. Trimming cost V 0 bases and J 8 bases, with 13 bases left between them. The germline V gene has CDR1 LGHNA and CDR2 YNFKEQ. The CDR3 sequence: CASSQDRGFGEKLFF. The CDR3 coding sequence is TGTGCCAGCAGCCAAGATCGGGGGTTTGGGGAAAAACTGTTTTTT.

This clonotype was detected many times. The chain is built from TRBV12-3 or TRBV12-4 and TRBJ1-2, with a possible D match to TRBD1 (5 bases). V dropped 2 bases and J dropped 1 base, with 8 bases sitting between them. The CDR3 runs to 14 residues. The CDR3: CASSLQGLNYGYTF. The CDR3 DNA reads TGTGCCAGCAGTTTACAGGGTCTTAACTATGGCTACACCTTC.

This clonotype was detected a few times. The chain carries TRBV6-6 and TRBJ1-1, with 10 nucleotides matching TRBD1. With 2 bases clipped from V and 11 bases from J, the junction kept 5 bases outside the gene matches. The CDR3 length is 13 residues. CDR1 MNHNY and CDR2 SVGAGI come from the germline V gene (reference sequence). CDR3 loop: CASSYVGQGLAFF. DNA of the CDR3: TGTGCCAGCAGTTACGTGGGACAGGGGTTGGCTTTCTTT.

This clonotype was detected only a few times. The chain uses TRBV7-9 and TRBJ2-3; D is possibly TRBD2 (6 bases). Per germline, CDR1 SEHNR and CDR2 FQNEAQ (reference sequence). This CDR3 contains 15 residues. Trimming left V 5 bases short and J 0 bases short, with 12 bases between. CDR3 coding DNA: TGTGCCAGCAGCCCCTCCGCGGGGAGCACAGATACGCAGTATTTT. Protein: CASSPSAGSTDTQYF. Filled out from reference TRBV7-9 and TRBJ2-3, the complete variable domain reads DTGVSQNPRHKITKRGQNVTFRCDPISEHNRLYWYRQTLGQGPEFLTYFQNEAQLEKSRLLSDRFSAERPKGSFSTLEIQRTEQGDSAMYLCASSPSAGSTDTQYFGPGTRLTVL.

The chain recombines TRBV6-6 with TRBJ2-7; D gene unclear. The CDR3 covers 12 residues. The germline V gene encodes CDR1 MNHNY and CDR2 SVGAGI (reference sequence). Deletions cut 6 bases from V and 4 bases from J, with 10 bases between. CDR3 sequence (DNA): TGTGCCAGCAGCCCTCAGTCTTACGAGCAGTACGTC. It is translated as CASSPQSYEQYV.

This clonotype was seen only a few times. V usage is TRBV3-1 and J usage is TRBJ1-6, with D unclear. Trimming cost V 3 bases and J 5 bases, with 5 bases left between them. In germline, CDR1 is LGHDT, CDR2 YNNKEL (reference sequence). The CDR3 consists of 13 residues. The CDR3 nucleotides read TGTGCCAGCAGCCAGGCGGATAATTCACCCCTCCACTTT. As protein: CASSQADNSPLHF.

The table lists this clonotype with many counts. In DNA, the CDR3 is TGTGCCAGCAGCTTAGTCAGGCGCCGGGTAGAGGAAAAACTGTTTTTT. Translation gives CASSLVRRRVEEKLFF. The chain couples TRBV11-2 to TRBJ1-4; D unclear. Trimming stripped 1 base from V and 8 bases from J, with 17 bases between. The CDR3 is 16 residues long. The V gene's germline CDR1 is SGHAT and CDR2 FQNNGV.

This clonotype showed up just a few times. The chain links TRBV5-4 to TRBJ2-3, with TRBD1 matching over 7 bases. V shed 0 bases and J 6 bases; nucleotides not matched to a gene: 10. The germline V gene encodes CDR1 SGHNT and CDR2 YYREEE (reference sequence). The CDR3 loop spans 16 amino acids. The CDR3 sequence is CASSLARRQGDDTQYF. Written as DNA, the CDR3 is TGTGCCAGCAGCTTGGCCAGACGGCAGGGGGACGATACGCAGTATTTT.

This clonotype was recorded many times. V usage is TRBV6-1 and J usage is TRBJ1-5, with D maybe TRBD1 (6 bases). Germline-derived CDR1 and CDR2 are MNHNS and SASEGT. V was trimmed by 5 bases and J by 0 bases, leaving 11 bases between them. There are 15 residues in the CDR3. CDR3 sequence reads: CASSKGGYSNQPQHF. CDR3 sequence (DNA): TGTGCCAGCAGTAAGGGGGGATATAGCAATCAGCCCCAGCATTTT.

The chain recombines TRBV2 with TRBJ2-3; D possibly corresponds to TRBD2 (5 bases). CDR3 length equals 11 residues. CDR1 is SNHLY, CDR2 FYNNEI, per germline. V shed 4 bases and J shed 14 bases, with 13 bases lying between them. As DNA, the CDR3 is TGTGCCAGCAGTGCAACTAGGCGTCTGTATTTT. Its translation is CASSATRRLYF.

This clonotype was detected a few times. The chain recombines TRBV29-1 with TRBJ1-5; 9 bases are shared with TRBD1. Germline assignment: CDR1 SQVTM and CDR2 ANQGSEA. This CDR3 is 14 amino acids long. Trimming removed 6 bases from V and 4 bases from J; junction bases left unmatched: 7. CDR3 protein: CSVTGTGKNQPQHF. The CDR3 DNA sequence: TGCAGCGTGACAGGGACAGGGAAAAATCAGCCCCAGCATTTT.

This clonotype was seen repeatedly, ten times or more. The chain is built from TRBV3-1 and TRBJ2-7, with 13 bases fitting TRBD2. CDR3 length equals 15 residues. The germline CDR1 and CDR2 sequences are LGHDT and YNNKEL (reference sequence). The V gene end was trimmed by 5 bases and the J gene end by 3 bases; junction bases not matched to a gene: 4. The CDR3 region is CASSSRLAGGYEQYF. In DNA, the CDR3 is TGTGCCAGCAGCTCGCGACTAGCGGGGGGCTACGAGCAGTACTTC.

The table lists this clonotype with many counts. The chain is built from TRBV7-9 and TRBJ1-2, with 10 bases lining up with TRBD1. The CDR3 loop spans 14 amino acids. The germline gives CDR1 SEHNR, CDR2 FQNEAQ (reference sequence). V lost 0 bases, J lost 8 bases, and 3 bases stayed unmatched. This CDR3 is CASSLAGTGAGYTF. DNA of the CDR3: TGTGCCAGCAGCTTAGCGGGGACAGGGGCCGGCTACACCTTC.

The sample holds many counts of this clonotype. This rearrangement joins TRBV7-2 to TRBJ2-5; weak D call: TRBD2 (6 bases). V dropped 4 bases and J dropped 0 bases, with 18 bases sitting between them. CDR1 is SGHTA, CDR2 FQGNSA, per germline. The CDR3 is 17 amino acids. The CDR3 DNA reads as TGTGCCAGCAGCTCCACCGGATCGGGAGTGTACCAAGAGACCCAGTACTTC. Its protein product is CASSSTGSGVYQETQYF.

This clonotype was seen repeatedly, ten times or more. The J gene is TRBJ1-2, the V gene TRBV5-1; 9 bases agree with TRBD1. The germline CDR1 and CDR2 sequences are SGHRS and YFSETQ. This CDR3 comprises 14 residues. V lost 4 bases, J lost 7 bases, and 8 bases stayed unmatched. The CDR3 DNA is TGCGCCAGCAGCCCCCGGACAGGGGAAGGTGGCTACACCTTC. Its protein is CASSPRTGEGGYTF.

The V gene is TRBV6-6, the J gene TRBJ1-4; 10 nucleotides agree with TRBD1. The CDR3 runs 16 residues. With 2 bases clipped from V and 8 bases from J, the junction kept 8 bases outside the gene matches. The germline V gene has CDR1 MNHNY and CDR2 SVGAGI (reference sequence). For the CDR3, the DNA is TGTGCCAGCAGTTACGGGACAGGGGATCTTGGAGAAAAACTGTTTTTT. It is translated as CASSYGTGDLGEKLFF.

This clonotype showed up just a few times. CDR3 nucleotide sequence: TGTGCCATCCGGAGAAGAACCGGGGAGCTGTTTTTT. This sequence encodes CAIRRRTGELFF. The V and J genes are TRBV6-5 and TRBJ2-2; no reliable D call. V dropped 10 bases and J dropped 5 bases, with 11 bases sitting between them. This CDR3 has 12 amino acids. Germline values: CDR1 MNHEY, CDR2 SVGAGI.

This clonotype came up many times. J is TRBJ1-3 and V is TRBV29-1; D is undetermined. V was pared by 7 bases and J by 4 bases, with 11 bases between. CDR3 length equals 12 residues. CDR1 and CDR2 (germline): SQVTM, ANQGSEA. CDR3 DNA: TGCAGCGCCGCTCGGGGAGGAAACACCATATATTTT. Residues: CSAARGGNTIYF.

J is TRBJ2-1 and V is TRBV16; D call uncertain. Germline V gene sequence: CDR1 KGHSY, CDR2 FQNENV. Trimming removed 1 base at V and 0 bases at J, with 7 bases between. The CDR3 is 15 residues long. The CDR3 DNA reads as TGTGCCAGCAGCCAATTTAGGGACTCCTACAATGAGCAGTTCTTC. It specifies CASSQFRDSYNEQFF.

The chain recombines TRBV7-3 with TRBJ1-1; a weak D match, TRBD1 (6 bases). The V and J ends lost 2 bases and 0 bases respectively, with 10 bases between them. CDR1 and CDR2 from the germline V gene are SGHTA and FQGTGA. The CDR3 spans 15 residues. This chain's CDR3 is CASSLQGPMNTEAFF. The CDR3 coding sequence is TGTGCCAGCAGCTTACAGGGGCCGATGAACACTGAAGCTTTCTTT.